This T cell receptor (beta chain) was obtained from a study of cytomegalovirus exposure and HLA in healthy donors. Study details: It was reported in a later analysis that the 120 or so validation repertoires used the same platform as the 500 to 700 first-cohort repertoires.

As to this clone: Its matching antigen is unknown.

Whole-study findings and limits: According to a subsequent analysis, TCR clusters from the first cohort were inclined to appear together in the 110 or so validation repertoires.

TCRdb's copy holds only in-frame clones and misses some; the assay was immunoSEQ multiplex PCR. Of 150,000 to 200,000 clones listed, about 82% are singletons. The CDR3 is 14 amino acids. Trimming took 5 bases from V and 9 from J, leaving 17 bases between them. CDR1 and CDR2 (germline): MDHEN, SYDVKM. This sequence originates from a woman aged 18-29 years in good health and CMV-seronegative. This chain joins TRBV28 and TRBJ2-1, with D perhaps TRBD1 (6 bases). The sample taken for sequencing was PBMCs. Here the CDR3 reads CASSITERGSEQFF. CDR3 nucleotide sequence: TGTGCCAGCAGTATAACGGAGAGGGGGAGTGAGCAGTTCTTC. Full variable domain (remainder filled in from reference TRBV28 and TRBJ2-1): DVKVTQSSRYLVKRTGEKVFLECVQDMDHENMFWYRQDPGLGLRLIYFSYDVKMKEKGDIPEGYSVSREKKERFSLILESASTNQTSMYLCASSITERGSEQFFGPGTRLTVL.